This T cell receptor beta chain is drawn from a study of T cells in Graves' hyperthyroidism and ophthalmopathy. The wider study: The authors collected peripheral blood at initial diagnosis, before any treatment. Overall study results and limits: The majority of expanded thyroid clonotypes above 0.001 also appeared in blood.

This clonotype was counted at least ten times. Its antigen is undetermined. There were TCR beta CDR3 regions amplified from RNA transcripts. The HTBI set primed first-round TCR CDR3 RT-PCR. TCRdb used MiXCR to reprocess the multiplex PCR reads, holding one entry per CDR3 protein. The table has a few hundred thousand distinct CDR3 sequences, more than 15% seen once. The germline V gene has CDR1 DFQATT and CDR2 SNEGSKA (reference sequence). V was clipped by 3 bases and J by 3 bases; unmatched bases: 7. This CDR3 is built from 14 residues. The chain employs TRBV20-1 and TRBJ2-7; 8 bases fit TRBD1. This TCR was sampled from a woman aged 18-35 years with Graves' hyperthyroidism that later progressed to Graves' ophthalmopathy. Material for sequencing was blood. This CDR3 is CSARLTTGGYEQYF. The CDR3 nucleotides are TGCAGTGCTAGGCTTACCACAGGGGGCTACGAGCAGTACTTC.